The T cell receptor beta chain under discussion was sequenced for a study of cytomegalovirus exposure and HLA in healthy donors. It was with 60 Vbeta and 13 Jbeta primers that the PCR ran. The assay was immunoSEQ multiplex PCR, and TCRdb's table has in-frame clones only and misses some. Altogether about 140,000 clones are present, about 80% being singletons, with the ten largest covering roughly 2.9%. This CDR3 is 14 amino acids long. V shed 2 bases and J 5 bases; nucleotides not matched to a gene: 1. Germline assignment: CDR1 SGHVS and CDR2 FQNEAQ. Study findings and constraints: As immune exposure information, only CMV serostatus was available. V- and J-gene trimming of TCR beta was linked (in a later analysis) to a missense DCLRE1C variant.

About this clone itself: Its cognate antigen is unknown.

Sequencing was performed on PBMCs. This TCR derives from a female donor in good health and CMV-seronegative. The V gene is TRBV7-8, the J gene TRBJ2-1, with TRBD2 matching over 9 bases. CDR3 DNA: TGTGCCAGCAGCTTAAGACTAGCGGACAATGAGCAGTTCTTC. The encoded protein is CASSLRLADNEQFF.